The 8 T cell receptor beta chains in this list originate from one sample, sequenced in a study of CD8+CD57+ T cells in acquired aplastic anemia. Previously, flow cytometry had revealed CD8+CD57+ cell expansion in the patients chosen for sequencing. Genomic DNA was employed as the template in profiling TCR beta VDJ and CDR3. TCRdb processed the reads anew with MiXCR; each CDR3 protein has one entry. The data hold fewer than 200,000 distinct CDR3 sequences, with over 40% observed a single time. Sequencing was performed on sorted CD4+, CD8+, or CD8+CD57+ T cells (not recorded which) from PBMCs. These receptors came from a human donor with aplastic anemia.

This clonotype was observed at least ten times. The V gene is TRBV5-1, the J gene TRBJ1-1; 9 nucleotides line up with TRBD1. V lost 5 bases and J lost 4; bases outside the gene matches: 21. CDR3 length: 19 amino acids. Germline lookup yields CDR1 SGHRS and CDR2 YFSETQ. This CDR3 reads CASSTRGYGTGLSGTEAFF. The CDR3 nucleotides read TGCGCCAGCAGTACGAGGGGTTACGGGACAGGGCTATCGGGCACTGAAGCTTTCTTT.

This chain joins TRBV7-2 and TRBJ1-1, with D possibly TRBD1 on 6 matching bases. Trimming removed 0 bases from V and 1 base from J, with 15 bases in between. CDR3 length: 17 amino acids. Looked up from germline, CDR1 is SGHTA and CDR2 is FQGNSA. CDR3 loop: CASSLAWAGQRNTEAFF. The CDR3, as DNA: TGTGCCAGCAGCTTAGCCTGGGCCGGACAGAGGAACACTGAAGCTTTCTTT. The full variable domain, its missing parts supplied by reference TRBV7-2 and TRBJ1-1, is GAGVSQSPSNKVTEKGKDVELRCDPISGHTALYWYRQSLGQGLEFLIYFQGNSAPDKSGLPSDRFSAERTGGSVSTLTIQRTQQEDSAVYLCASSLAWAGQRNTEAFFGQGTRLTVV.

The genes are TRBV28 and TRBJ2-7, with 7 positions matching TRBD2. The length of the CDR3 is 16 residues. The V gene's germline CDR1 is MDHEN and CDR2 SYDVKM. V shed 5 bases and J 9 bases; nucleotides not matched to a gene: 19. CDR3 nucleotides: TGTGCCAGCAGTCCACCGGGGACTACTTTGCTCCACGTGCAGTACTTC. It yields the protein CASSPPGTTLLHVQYF.

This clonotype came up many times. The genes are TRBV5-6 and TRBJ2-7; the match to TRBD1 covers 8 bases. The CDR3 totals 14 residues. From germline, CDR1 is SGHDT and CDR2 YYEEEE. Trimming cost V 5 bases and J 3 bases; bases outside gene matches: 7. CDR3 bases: TGTGCCAGCAGGAATGGACAGGGAAGCTACGAGCAGTACTTC. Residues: CASRNGQGSYEQYF.

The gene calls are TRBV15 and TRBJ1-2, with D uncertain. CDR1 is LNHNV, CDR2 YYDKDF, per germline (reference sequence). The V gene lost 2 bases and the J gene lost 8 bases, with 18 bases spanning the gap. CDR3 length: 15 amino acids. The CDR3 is CATSRSLGRSSGYTF. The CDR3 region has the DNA TGTGCCACCAGCAGATCATTGGGGAGATCCAGCGGCTACACCTTC.

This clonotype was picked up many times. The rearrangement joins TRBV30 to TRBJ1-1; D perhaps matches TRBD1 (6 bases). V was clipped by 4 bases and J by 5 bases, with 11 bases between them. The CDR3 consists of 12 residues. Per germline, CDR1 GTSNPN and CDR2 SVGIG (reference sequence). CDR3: CAWTTGLTEAFF. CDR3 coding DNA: TGTGCCTGGACAACAGGGTTAACTGAAGCTTTCTTT.

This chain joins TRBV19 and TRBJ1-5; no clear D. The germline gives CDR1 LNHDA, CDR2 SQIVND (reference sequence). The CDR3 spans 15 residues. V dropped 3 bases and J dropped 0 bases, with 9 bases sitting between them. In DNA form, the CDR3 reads TGTGCCAGTAGTATTGAGCCAGATAGCAATCAGCCCCAGCATTTT. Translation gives CASSIEPDSNQPQHF.

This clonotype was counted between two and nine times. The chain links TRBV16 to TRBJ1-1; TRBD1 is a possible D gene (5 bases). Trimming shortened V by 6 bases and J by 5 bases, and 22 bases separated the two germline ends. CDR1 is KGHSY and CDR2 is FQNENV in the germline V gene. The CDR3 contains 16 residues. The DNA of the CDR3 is TGTGCCAGCAGTCACCGGGGCAGGGTCATTAGGACTGAAGCTTTCTTT. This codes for CASSHRGRVIRTEAFF.